The source of this TCR beta chain is a study of OX40 agonist ivuxolimab in advanced cancers. For the study at large: Patients treated during dose escalation were battling hepatocellular carcinoma, melanoma, renal cell or head and neck cancer.

Sequencing used immunoSEQ multiplex PCR; TCRdb keeps in-frame clones, though not all of them. The table has tens of thousands of clones, around 92% seen once. Germline assignment: CDR1 MNHEY and CDR2 SVGAGI. CDR3 length: 16 residues. The junction had 11 bases not matched to a gene; V was cut back by 4 bases and J by 4 bases. This receptor was obtained from an adult with an advanced solid tumor such as melanoma, head and neck, liver or kidney cancer. This chain joins TRBV6-5 and TRBJ2-7, with 9 positions matching TRBD2. Sample: CD4+ or CD8+ T cells sorted from blood, taken in a trial of the OX40 agonist ivuxolimab. CDR3 sequence: CASSLTWREGGYEQYF. CDR3 sequence (DNA): TGTGCCAGCAGTTTGACTTGGCGGGAGGGCGGGTACGAGCAGTACTTC.